Detailed here is one T cell receptor (beta chain). The sample originates from a study of T cell changes during pregnancy in multiple sclerosis. The CDR3 covers 15 residues. Germline lookup yields CDR1 KGHSH and CDR2 LQKENI. Trimming took 3 bases from V and 8 from J; bases not matched to a gene: 4. Clones were sequenced by immunoSEQ multiplex PCR, and TCRdb holds only the in-frame ones, with some missing. The table shows approximately 74,000 clones, with 70% to 90% occurring only once. The TCR was taken from a female donor with multiple sclerosis, enrolled in a pregnancy study. The genes are TRBV18 and TRBJ2-3; 14 bases match TRBD2. This specimen consisted of peripheral blood, obtained before pregnancy. The CDR3 region is CASSPGLAGGGTQYF. CDR3 DNA: TGTGCCAGCTCACCCGGACTAGCGGGAGGAGGTACGCAGTATTTT.